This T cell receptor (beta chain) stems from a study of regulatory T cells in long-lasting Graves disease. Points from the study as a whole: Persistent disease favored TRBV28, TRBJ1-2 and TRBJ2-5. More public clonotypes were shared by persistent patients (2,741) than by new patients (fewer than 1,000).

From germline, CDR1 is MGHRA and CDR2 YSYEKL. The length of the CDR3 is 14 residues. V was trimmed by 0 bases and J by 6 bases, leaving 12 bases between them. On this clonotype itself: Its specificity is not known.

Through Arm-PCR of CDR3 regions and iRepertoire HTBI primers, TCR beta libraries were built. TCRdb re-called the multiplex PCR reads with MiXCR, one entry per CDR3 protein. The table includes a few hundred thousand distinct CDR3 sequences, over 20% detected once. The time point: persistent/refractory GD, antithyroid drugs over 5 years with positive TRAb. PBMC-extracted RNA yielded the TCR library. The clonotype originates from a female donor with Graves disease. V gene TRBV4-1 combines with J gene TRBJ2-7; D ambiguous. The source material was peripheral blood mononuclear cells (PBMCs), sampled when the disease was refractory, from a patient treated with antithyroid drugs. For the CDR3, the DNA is TGCGCCAGCAGCCAAGAATTACATTCGGGCGAGCAGTACTTC. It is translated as CASSQELHSGEQYF.